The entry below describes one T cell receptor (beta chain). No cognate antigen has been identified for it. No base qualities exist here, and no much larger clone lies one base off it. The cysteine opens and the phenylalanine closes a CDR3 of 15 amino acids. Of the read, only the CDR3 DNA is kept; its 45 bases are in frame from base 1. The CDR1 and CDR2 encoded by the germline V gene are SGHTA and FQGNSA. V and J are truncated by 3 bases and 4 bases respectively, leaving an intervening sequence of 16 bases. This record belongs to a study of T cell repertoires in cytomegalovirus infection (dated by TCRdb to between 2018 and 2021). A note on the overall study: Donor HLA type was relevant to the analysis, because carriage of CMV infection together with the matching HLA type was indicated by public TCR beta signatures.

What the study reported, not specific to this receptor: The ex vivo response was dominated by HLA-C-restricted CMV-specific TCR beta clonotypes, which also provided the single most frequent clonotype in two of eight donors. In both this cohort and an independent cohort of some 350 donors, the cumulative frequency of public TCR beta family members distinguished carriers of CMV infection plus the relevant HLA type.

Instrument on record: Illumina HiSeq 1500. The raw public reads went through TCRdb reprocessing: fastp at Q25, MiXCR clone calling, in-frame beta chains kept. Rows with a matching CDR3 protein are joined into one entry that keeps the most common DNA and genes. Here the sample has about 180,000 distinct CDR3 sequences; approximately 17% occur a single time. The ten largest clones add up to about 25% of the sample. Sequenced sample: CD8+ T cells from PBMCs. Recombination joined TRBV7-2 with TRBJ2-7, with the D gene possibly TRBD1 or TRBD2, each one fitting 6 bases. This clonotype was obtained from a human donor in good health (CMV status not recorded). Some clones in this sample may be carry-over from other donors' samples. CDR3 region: CASSFRGDPPYEQYF. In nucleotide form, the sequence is TGTGCCAGCAGCTTTAGGGGGGACCCCCCTTACGAGCAGTACTTC.